Listed here are 27 T cell receptor beta chains from one sample, sequenced in a study of shared clonotypes between healthy human individuals (dated by TCRdb to the early 2020s). The method was the immunoSEQ multiplex PCR assay. TCRdb provides this immuneACCESS table in a form limited to in-frame rearrangements. Some clones are lacking; in checked studies, under half of them reflect an unresolved V gene, and why the rest are absent is not known. Counted in this sample were fewer than 650,000 clones; 76% of them appeared once. Roughly 13% of the sample goes to the ten largest clones. The sequenced material came from PBMCs. These receptors were obtained from a woman aged 40 to 50 in good health. Some clones in this sample may be carry-over from other donors' samples.

The chain carries TRBV27 and TRBJ1-3, with 8 bases fitting TRBD1. Germline assignment: CDR1 MNHEY and CDR2 SMNVEV (reference sequence). Trimming took 6 bases from V and 0 from J; bases not matched to a gene: 4. The CDR3 extends over 15 amino acids. As DNA, the CDR3 is TGTGCCAGCAGGGACAGGGTCCGCTCTGGAAACACCATATATTTT. Its translation is CASRDRVRSGNTIYF.

CDR3 nucleotide sequence: TGTGCCAGCAGCTTAGTTACAGGGGGCAATGAAAAACTGTTTTTT. Encoded protein: CASSLVTGGNEKLFF. The chain couples TRBV7-2 to TRBJ1-4, with TRBD1 matching 9 bases. V was clipped by 1 base and J by 5 bases; unmatched bases: 2. In germline, CDR1 is SGHTA, CDR2 FQGNSA. CDR3 length: 15 residues.

In the case of this clone: Since a much larger clone is just one base distant, this may be a read error. Other DNA sequences from this sample encode an identical CDR3 as well. V and J are TRBV6-5 and TRBJ1-2, with D possibly matching TRBD1 (6 bases). The CDR3 extends over 14 amino acids. Germline lookup yields CDR1 MNHEY and CDR2 SVGAGI. The V end was cut by 2 bases, the J end by 7 bases, with 14 bases between. The CDR3 coding sequence is TGTGCCAGCAGTTACAGAGGGCAAGGGGGTGGCTACACCTTC. Translating it yields CASSYRGQGGGYTF.

This clone has at least ten counts. This sequence joins TRBV11-2 and TRBJ2-7; D might be TRBD2 (6 bases). CDR3 length: 16 residues. CDR1 is SGHAT and CDR2 is FQNNGV in the germline V gene. V was pared by 5 bases and J by 0 bases, with 17 bases between. This chain's CDR3 is CASSPLARVSSYEQYF. In DNA, the CDR3 is TGTGCCAGCAGCCCGCTAGCGCGAGTAAGCTCCTACGAGCAGTACTTC.

The V call is TRBV7-9, the J call TRBJ2-1; the D gene could be TRBD1 or TRBD2 (5 bases each). The germline CDR1 and CDR2 sequences are SEHNR and FQNEAQ (reference sequence). Trimming shortened V by 0 bases and J by 6 bases, and 15 bases separated the two germline ends. The CDR3 contains 16 residues. The CDR3 protein is CASSLAAAGSGNEQFF. In DNA, the CDR3 is TGTGCCAGCAGCTTAGCGGCGGCAGGGAGTGGCAATGAGCAGTTCTTC.

V is TRBV5-4 and J is TRBJ1-4, with D unresolved. This CDR3 contains 15 residues. The V gene lost 3 bases and the J gene lost 0 bases, with 9 bases spanning the gap. Germline values: CDR1 SGHNT, CDR2 YYREEE (reference sequence). The DNA of the CDR3 is TGTGCCAGCAGCTCTAACAGAGCAACTAATGAAAAACTGTTTTTT. Its translation is CASSSNRATNEKLFF.

This clone was seen only once. V is TRBV9 and J is TRBJ2-7; 10 bases align to TRBD2. The CDR3 spans 16 residues. Germline V gives CDR1 SGDLS, CDR2 YYNGEE. Trimming removed 5 bases from V and 1 base from J; junction bases left unmatched: 9. Here the CDR3 reads CASSPQTSGSSYEQYF. CDR3 in DNA: TGTGCCAGCAGTCCTCAGACTAGCGGGTCATCCTACGAGCAGTACTTC.

The chain couples TRBV19 to TRBJ1-5, with unresolved D. Between the trimmed V and J ends, which lost 9 bases and 0 bases, there was a span of 12 bases. The germline gives CDR1 LNHDA, CDR2 SQIVND (reference sequence). The CDR3 has 14 residues. CDR3 in DNA: TGTGCCAGCTCGGACCCGGCTAGCAATCAGCCCCAGCATTTT. This sequence encodes CASSDPASNQPQHF.

This clone appeared once. The junction departs from the called germline gene at one end, perhaps through a read error. The chain carries TRBV15 and TRBJ2-5, with D hard to call. The CDR3 length is 15 residues. The germline CDR1 and CDR2 sequences are LNHNV and YYDKDF (reference sequence). The CDR3 region is CAASRTGPEAQTQYF. The CDR3 nucleotides are TGTGCCGCCAGCAGAACCGGGCCAGAGGCGCAGACCCAGTACTTC.

This chain joins TRBV4-1 and TRBJ2-5; perhaps TRBD1 as D (5 bases). Trimming shortened V by 1 base and J by 5 bases, and 11 bases separated the two germline ends. CDR3 length: 14 amino acids. CDR1 and CDR2 from the germline V gene are MGHRA and YSYEKL. CDR3 sequence reads: CASSQGRDRETQYF. The CDR3 coding sequence is TGCGCCAGCAGCCAAGGCAGGGATCGGGAGACCCAGTACTTC.

In DNA, the CDR3 is TGTGCCAGCAGGTATACCTCTGGGGCCAACGTCCTGACTTTC. This translates into CASRYTSGANVLTF. This chain connects TRBV6-5 to TRBJ2-6; D unresolved. V lost 6 bases to trimming and J lost 0 bases, with 6 bases between them. The CDR3 totals 14 residues. Per germline, CDR1 MNHEY and CDR2 SVGAGI.

This clone came up a few times. The chain joins TRBV9 to TRBJ2-2, with 11 positions matching TRBD2. This CDR3 comprises 15 residues. Germline CDR1 SGDLS, CDR2 YYNGEE. The ends lost 4 bases at V and 11 bases at J; junction bases unmatched: 10. CDR3 in amino acids: CASSLTSGDLRELFF. CDR3 DNA: TGTGCCAGCAGCTTGACTAGCGGGGACCTCCGAGAGCTGTTTTTT.

The genes are TRBV29-1 and TRBJ2-3; 7 positions agree with TRBD1. V shed 5 bases, J shed 0 bases, and the junction held 2 bases outside the gene matches. This CDR3 region has 13 residues. Germline V gives CDR1 SQVTM, CDR2 ANQGSEA. The CDR3 loop is CSVRDSSTDTQYF. In nucleotides, the CDR3 is TGCAGCGTTCGGGACAGTAGCACAGATACGCAGTATTTT.

The V gene is TRBV27, the J gene TRBJ1-2; 9 bases map to TRBD1. The length of the CDR3 is 15 residues. The J segment lost 3 bases and the V segment lost 8 bases, leaving 10 bases of the junction unmatched. Germline-derived CDR1 and CDR2 are MNHEY and SMNVEV (reference sequence). The chain's CDR3 is CASGQTGGLYYGYTF. CDR3 coding DNA: TGTGCCAGCGGTCAGACAGGGGGTCTCTACTATGGCTACACCTTC.

The gene calls are TRBV6-1 and TRBJ1-5; a possible D gene is TRBD1 (6 bases). Germline CDR1 is MNHNS and CDR2 is SASEGT. This CDR3 contains 14 residues. Trimming stripped 5 bases from V and 3 bases from J, with 11 bases between. The CDR3 bases are TGTGCCAGCAGTCCACAGGGTTACAATCAGCCCCAGCATTTT. Translation: CASSPQGYNQPQHF.

This clone was found once. The V call is TRBV9, the J call TRBJ1-3; D remains unclear. Trimming cost V 0 bases and J 2 bases, with 9 bases left between them. Germline V CDR1 and CDR2: SGDLS, YYNGEE. This CDR3 contains 15 residues. The CDR3 nucleotides are TGTGCCAGCAGCGTAGGTGGTATGACTGGAAACACCATATATTTT. The encoded protein is CASSVGGMTGNTIYF.

The J gene is TRBJ2-7, the V gene TRBV6-1, with 13 bases matching TRBD2. This CDR3 contains 15 residues. The V gene's germline CDR1 is MNHNS and CDR2 SASEGT. V dropped 7 bases and J dropped 2; count of bases not matched to a gene: 5. This chain's CDR3 is CASTLGLAGPYEQYF. Here the CDR3 DNA reads TGTGCCAGCACCCTGGGACTAGCGGGGCCCTACGAGCAGTACTTC.

The rearrangement links TRBV30 to TRBJ2-5; D unclear. The CDR3 covers 16 residues. V lost 0 bases, J lost 2 bases, and 16 bases lay in between. Germline lookup yields CDR1 GTSNPN and CDR2 SVGIG (reference sequence). DNA for the CDR3: TGTGCCTGGAGTGTAGGCCTAGGCACTTATCAAGAGACCCAGTACTTC. This codes for CAWSVGLGTYQETQYF.

This clone was detected a few times. The chain employs TRBV2 and TRBJ1-2; 8 bases fit TRBD1. The CDR3 is made up of 13 amino acids. Germline lookup yields CDR1 SNHLY and CDR2 FYNNEI. V dropped 3 bases and J dropped 7; count of bases not matched to a gene: 4. CDR3 nucleotides: TGTGCCAGCAGTGACAGGGGGCGCGTTGGCTACACCTTC. It codes for CASSDRGRVGYTF. The full variable domain, rest sourced from reference TRBV2 and TRBJ1-2, is EPEVTQTPSHQVTQMGQEVILRCVPISNHLYFYWYRQILGQKVEFLVSFYNNEISEKSEIFDDQFSVERPDGSNFTLKIRSTKLEDSAMYFCASSDRGRVGYTFGSGTRLTVV.

This clone was recorded a few times. The chain carries TRBV20-1 and TRBJ2-3; no reliable D call. V lost 8 bases to trimming and J lost 2 bases, with 5 bases between them. The length of the CDR3 is 10 residues. CDR1 and CDR2 from the germline V gene are DFQATT and SNEGSKA (reference sequence). For the CDR3, the DNA is TGCAGTTCCTACACAGATACGCAGTATTTT. Translated, it gives CSSYTDTQYF.

This rearrangement joins TRBV7-2 to TRBJ2-3, with 8 bases matching TRBD2. The germline V gene has CDR1 SGHTA and CDR2 FQGNSA. The CDR3 spans 15 residues. Trimming took 5 bases from V and 2 from J; bases not matched to a gene: 6. The CDR3 nucleotides are TGTGCCAGCAGCCTTAGCGGGATGGTCACAGATACGCAGTATTTT. This codes for CASSLSGMVTDTQYF.

About this clone: This clone may be a read error of a much larger clone one base away. Other nucleotide sequences in the sample specify the same CDR3. The rearrangement joins TRBV9 to TRBJ2-1; 8 nucleotides agree with TRBD2. Germline assignment: CDR1 SGDLS and CDR2 YYNGEE. The CDR3 has 15 amino acids. J was trimmed by 4 bases and V by 0 bases; bases with no gene match: 3. The CDR3 loop reads CASSVAGGPYNEQFF. CDR3 nucleotides: TGTGCCAGCAGCGTAGCGGGAGGGCCATACAATGAGCAGTTCTTC.

This clone was counted once. This chain links TRBV7-2 with TRBJ2-2; the match to TRBD2 covers 7 bases. This CDR3 region has 16 residues. The ends lost 1 base at V and 3 bases at J; junction bases unmatched: 5. Germline CDR1 is SGHTA and CDR2 is FQGNSA. The CDR3 loop is CASSLVGGIDTGELFF. The CDR3, as DNA: TGTGCCAGCAGCTTAGTCGGGGGGATAGACACCGGGGAGCTGTTTTTT.

The chain links TRBV10-3 to TRBJ1-2; D is perhaps TRBD1 (5 bases). V shed 0 bases and J shed 7 bases, with 15 bases lying between them. Germline V gene sequence: CDR1 ENHRY, CDR2 SYGVKD. This CDR3 has 15 residues. The DNA for the CDR3 is TGTGCCATCAGTGAGTCTGGGGGGGTATGGCGTGGCTACACCTTC. As protein: CAISESGGVWRGYTF.

In its sample, this clone was seen a few times. V is TRBV19 and J is TRBJ2-2; TRBD1 might be the D (6 bases). Germline loops: CDR1 LNHDA, CDR2 SQIVND (reference sequence). This CDR3 comprises 14 residues. The V end was cut by 6 bases, the J end by 4 bases, with 12 bases between. The CDR3 DNA reads TGTGCCAGTAGGGGGGACATTGGCACCGGGGAGCTGTTTTTT. This encodes CASRGDIGTGELFF.

The chain combines TRBV7-2 with TRBJ2-5; D ambiguous. The closer fit of TRBJ2-7 to the DNA end suggests the J call may be wrong. The CDR3 length is 13 residues. Germline lookup yields CDR1 SGHTA and CDR2 FQGNSA. In nucleotides, the CDR3 is TGTGCCAGCAGCTTAGACCGCCCAGCCGAGCAGTACTTC. Protein product: CASSLDRPAEQYF.

The chain employs TRBV4-2 and TRBJ2-7, with D maybe TRBD2 (6 bases). The V end lost 7 bases, the J end lost 3 bases, and 16 bases lay between the germline ends. Germline CDR1 LGHNA, CDR2 YNFKEQ. The CDR3 contains 14 residues. The CDR3 region has the DNA TGTGCCAGCACCCCGGGGGTCCCTGGCTACGAGCAGTACTTC. It codes for CASTPGVPGYEQYF.